This entry concerns a single TCR beta chain. TCRdb's table, derived via immunoSEQ multiplex PCR, lists solely in-frame clones and lacks some. The sample has over 450,000 clones, approximately 92% seen once. The record originates from a study of blood T cell repertoires in COVID-19. The ends lost 2 bases at V and 6 bases at J; junction bases unmatched: 4. CDR1 WNHNN and CDR2 SYGVQD come from the germline V gene (reference sequence). The CDR3 runs 14 residues. Sequences were obtained from peripheral blood. The chain uses TRBV10-1 and TRBJ1-1; 9 bases line up with TRBD1. The origin of this receptor is a young man with COVID-19, enrolled during active disease. The CDR3 reads CASSEGTGKAEAFF. For the CDR3, the DNA is TGCGCCAGCAGTGAGGGGACAGGGAAGGCTGAAGCTTTCTTT.